Presented here are 15 T cell receptor beta chains from one specimen sequenced in a study of T cells in Graves' hyperthyroidism and ophthalmopathy. Amplification yielded TCR beta CDR3 regions, with RNA transcripts as the source. TCR CDR3 underwent first-round RT-PCR with the HTBI primer set. Each CDR3 protein gets one entry after TCRdb re-called the multiplex PCR reads with MiXCR. Seen here are nearly 600,000 distinct CDR3 sequences, 11% to 15% observed once, and the top ten hold about 5.8%. Source material: blood. These receptors were taken from a woman aged 25-40 years with Graves' hyperthyroidism that later progressed to Graves' ophthalmopathy.

This clonotype occurred a few times. J is TRBJ2-1 and V is TRBV20-1, with TRBD2 as a possible D gene (5 bases). V was pared by 6 bases and J by 7 bases, with 22 bases between. The germline V gene has CDR1 DFQATT and CDR2 SNEGSKA (reference sequence). This CDR3 has 15 amino acids. CDR3 sequence: CSATKDAGHFNEQFF. The CDR3 DNA is TGCAGTGCCACTAAGGATGCGGGCCATTTTAATGAGCAGTTCTTC.

This clonotype was counted many times. The V and J genes are TRBV9 and TRBJ1-2; D gene ambiguous. The V end was cut by 6 bases, the J end by 8 bases, with 14 bases between. CDR3 length: 12 amino acids. CDR1 and CDR2 from the germline V gene are SGDLS and YYNGEE. CDR3 nucleotide sequence: TGTGCCAGCATCGGTAGAGGGCCGGGCTACACCTTC. Protein sequence: CASIGRGPGYTF. Using reference TRBV9 and TRBJ1-2 for the parts outside the CDR3, the full variable domain is DSGVTQTPKHLITATGQRVTLRCSPRSGDLSVYWYQQSLDQGLQFLIQYYNGEERAKGNILERFSAQQFPDLHSELNLSSLELGDSALYFCASIGRGPGYTFGSGTRLTVV.

This clonotype was found many times. The chain uses TRBV12-5 and TRBJ2-7; TRBD2 aligns across 10 bases. CDR1 is LGHNT, CDR2 FRNRAP, per germline. With 0 bases clipped from V and 3 bases from J, the junction kept 14 bases outside the gene matches. This CDR3 comprises 19 residues. CDR3 amino acids: CASGLVLGTRTSGNYEQYF. CDR3 sequence (DNA): TGTGCTAGTGGTTTGGTACTGGGGACGAGGACTAGCGGAAACTACGAGCAGTACTTC. Based on the CDR3 plus reference TRBV12-5 and TRBJ2-7, the full variable domain is DARVTQTPRHKVTEMGQEVTMRCQPILGHNTVFWYRQTMMQGLELLAYFRNRAPLDDSGMPKDRFSAEMPDATLATLKIQPSEPRDSAVYFCASGLVLGTRTSGNYEQYFGPGTRLTVT.

At least ten counts were recorded for this clonotype. The chain couples TRBV2 to TRBJ2-3, with 7 bases aligning to TRBD2. CDR3 length: 15 amino acids. Looked up from germline, CDR1 is SNHLY and CDR2 is FYNNEI. V trimming: 6 bases; J trimming: 6 bases; junction bases outside the gene matches: 12. The DNA for the CDR3 is TGTGCCAGCAGATATAGCGGCGGGAGTTACGATACGCAGTATTTT. Its protein is CASRYSGGSYDTQYF.

This clonotype has a count of ten or more. The rearrangement joins TRBV28 to TRBJ1-2; weak D call: TRBD1 (6 bases). The length of the CDR3 is 15 residues. The V and J ends lost 5 bases and 2 bases respectively, with 15 bases between them. Per germline, CDR1 MDHEN and CDR2 SYDVKM. CDR3 protein: CASSLPRTENYGYTF. DNA of the CDR3: TGTGCCAGCAGTCTTCCTCGGACAGAGAACTATGGCTACACCTTC.

This clonotype was seen ten or more times. The rearrangement joins TRBV7-2 to TRBJ2-7; D may be TRBD1 (6 bases). Trimming removed 5 bases at V and 3 bases at J, with 17 bases between. Germline CDR1 and CDR2: SGHTA and FQGNSA. The CDR3 has 15 amino acids. The CDR3 here is CASSAPHRDVYEQYF. The CDR3 nucleotides are TGTGCCAGCAGCGCCCCACACAGGGACGTCTACGAGCAGTACTTC.

This clonotype was seen ten or more times. J is TRBJ2-1 and V is TRBV12-3 or TRBV12-4; D unclear. The CDR3 spans 14 residues. V was trimmed by 3 bases and J by 3 bases, leaving 9 bases between them. The CDR3 DNA sequence: TGTGCCAGCAGTTTCCCGACCAGCTACAATGAGCAGTTCTTC. This translates into CASSFPTSYNEQFF.

There are many counts of this clonotype. The chain is built from TRBV5-6 and TRBJ1-1, with D maybe TRBD1 (5 bases). Germline CDR1 is SGHDT and CDR2 is YYEEEE. This CDR3 contains 13 residues. V dropped 4 bases and J dropped 6 bases, with 13 bases sitting between them. CDR3 loop: CASSVGGRPEAFF. In nucleotides, the CDR3 is TGTGCCAGCAGCGTCGGGGGACGGCCTGAAGCTTTCTTT.

The rearrangement joins TRBV19 to TRBJ2-5, with 8 bases identical to TRBD2. CDR1 is LNHDA, CDR2 SQIVND, per germline (reference sequence). This CDR3 is built from 16 residues. V shed 5 bases and J 1 base; nucleotides not matched to a gene: 9. Here the CDR3 DNA reads TGTGCCAGTAGTTCCGGGACTAGTTTCGTCCAAGAGACCCAGTACTTC. As protein: CASSSGTSFVQETQYF.

This clonotype was counted many times. The rearrangement joins TRBV12-3 or TRBV12-4 to TRBJ2-1; D ambiguous. The V and J ends lost 6 bases and 7 bases respectively, with 10 bases between them. The CDR3 spans 12 residues. The CDR3 DNA reads TGTGCCAGCAGACGGCTGGATAATGAGCAGTTCTTC. Protein: CASRRLDNEQFF.

For this clonotype: A single base separates this from a much larger clone, so it may be a read error. J is TRBJ2-1 and V is TRBV9, with TRBD2 matching 8 bases. This CDR3 has 15 amino acids. Trimming cost V 4 bases and J 9 bases; bases outside gene matches: 12. Germline V gene lookup returns CDR1 SGDLS and CDR2 YYNGEE. The CDR3 region has the DNA TGTGCCAGCAGCCCGTCGGGACTAGGGGTGGGTGAGCAGTTCTTC. It translates to CASSPSGLGVGEQFF.

This clonotype was seen only a few times. The V call is TRBV6-5, the J call TRBJ1-1; no clear D gene. The CDR3 runs to 15 residues. V dropped 2 bases and J dropped 0 bases, with 10 bases sitting between them. Germline V gene sequence: CDR1 MNHEY, CDR2 SVGAGI. The CDR3 region is CASSYELRMNTEAFF. Written as DNA, the CDR3 is TGTGCCAGCAGTTACGAGCTACGGATGAACACTGAAGCTTTCTTT.

This clonotype was counted at least ten times. The rearrangement uses TRBV29-1 and TRBJ2-2, with 11 nucleotides matching TRBD2. From germline, CDR1 is SQVTM and CDR2 ANQGSEA. This CDR3 comprises 16 residues. The ends lost 5 bases at V and 2 bases at J; junction bases unmatched: 7. The chain's CDR3 is CSVRTSGRGNTGELFF. In DNA, the CDR3 is TGCAGCGTTAGGACTAGCGGGCGTGGAAACACCGGGGAGCTGTTTTTT.

This clonotype appeared a few times. The chain employs TRBV7-2 and TRBJ2-1; D is possibly TRBD2 (5 bases). The CDR3 covers 13 residues. Germline V CDR1 and CDR2: SGHTA, FQGNSA. V lost 1 base, J lost 16 bases, and 17 bases lay in between. In nucleotides, the CDR3 is TGTGCCAGCAGCTTAGGGGCCGAGCGGATAGGTTTCTTC. Translation: CASSLGAERIGFF.

This clonotype has at least ten counts. The CDR3: CASSLDFTATDTQYF. The CDR3 DNA sequence: TGTGCCAGCAGCTTAGATTTCACTGCCACAGATACGCAGTATTTT. This sequence joins TRBV11-3 and TRBJ2-3, with no clear D. The CDR3 totals 15 residues. The V gene's germline CDR1 is SGHNT and CDR2 YENEEA. Trimming cost V 0 bases and J 2 bases, with 9 bases left between them.